Shown below are 29 T cell receptor beta chains from a single sample sequenced in a study of Ad26.COV2.S vaccination and SARS-CoV-2 variants. The repertoire was sequenced with immunoSEQ multiplex PCR; TCRdb's copy has only in-frame clones and lacks some. The data contain hundreds of thousands of clones, around 92% of them seen just once; the ten biggest clones take up about 1.5%. Treatment denoted: over 15 received Ad26.COV2.S at low or high dose, single or two shots; a few received placebo; per-sample allocation not given. Vaccine and placebo recipients were sampled on day 63 after the first injection. The sequencing used peripheral blood, collected in a trial of Ad26.COV2.S vaccine versus placebo. The receptors derive from a person between 18 and 65 years old who received the Ad26.COV2.S COVID-19 vaccine or a placebo.

In nucleotides, the CDR3 is TGTGCCAGCAGCCGAAATGACAGGGGGTTTGGGGCCAACGTCCTGACTTTC. It is translated as CASSRNDRGFGANVLTF. J is TRBJ2-6 and V is TRBV21-1; the table's D call TRBD1 went unverified against the DNA. TRBV21-1 is shown as a pseudogene. The CDR3 contains 17 residues.

In regard to this clone: Other DNA sequences of this sample code for an identical CDR3. The genes are TRBV6-5 and TRBJ1-2; a possible D gene is TRBD1 (5 bases). CDR1 and CDR2 (germline): MNHEY, SVGAGI. V lost 5 bases and J lost 4, with 17 bases in between. The CDR3 has 15 amino acids. The CDR3 DNA follows: TGTGCCAGCAGTACGAACTGGGACGTCATCTATGGCTACACCTTC. This translates into CASSTNWDVIYGYTF.

This clone is a singleton in its sample. The chain joins TRBV4-3 to TRBJ1-2; TRBD1 agrees at 7 bases. Germline CDR1 and CDR2: LGHNA and YSLEER. This CDR3 region has 15 residues. After removal of 1 base from V and 4 bases from J, the junction contained 6 bases not matched to a gene. CDR3 in amino acids: CASSQGAGGIYGYTF. CDR3 DNA sequence: TGCGCCAGCAGCCAAGGGGCAGGGGGGATCTATGGCTACACCTTC.

The sample holds a few counts of this clone. This chain links TRBV7-9 with TRBJ1-3; D is undetermined. The CDR3 length is 13 residues. Per germline, CDR1 SEHNR and CDR2 FQNEAQ (reference sequence). V lost 5 bases and J lost 0, with 5 bases in between. The CDR3 spells CASSRDSGNTIYF. In DNA, the CDR3 is TGTGCCAGCAGCCGAGACTCTGGAAACACCATATATTTT. Complete variable domain (other parts from reference TRBV7-9 and TRBJ1-3): DTGVSQNPRHKITKRGQNVTFRCDPISEHNRLYWYRQTLGQGPEFLTYFQNEAQLEKSRLLSDRFSAERPKGSFSTLEIQRTEQGDSAMYLCASSRDSGNTIYFGEGSWLTVV.

This clone was counted once. The rearrangement links TRBV30 to TRBJ2-3; 12 positions agree with TRBD2. The CDR3 spans 15 residues. Looked up from germline, CDR1 is GTSNPN and CDR2 is SVGIG (reference sequence). V dropped 4 bases and J dropped 3; count of bases not matched to a gene: 5. The CDR3 DNA is TGTGCCTGGACCAGGACTAGCGGGGCTACAGATACGCAGTATTTT. Residues: CAWTRTSGATDTQYF.

This clone was counted a few times. At the DNA level, this CDR3 is encoded by other sequences in the same sample as well. The V and J genes are TRBV5-1 and TRBJ2-7; D remains ambiguous. V was trimmed by 0 bases and J by 1 base, leaving 8 bases between them. CDR1 and CDR2 (germline): SGHRS, YFSETQ. The CDR3 is 14 residues long. The CDR3 nucleotides read TGCGCCAGCAGCTTGGGTCAGCCGTCCTACGAGCAGTACTTC. This codes for CASSLGQPSYEQYF.

J is TRBJ2-7 and V is TRBV10-3; D is perhaps TRBD2 (5 bases). The CDR3 loop spans 11 amino acids. Germline CDR1 reads ENHRY; CDR2 reads SYGVKD. The V end lost 10 bases, the J end lost 5 bases, and 12 bases lay between the germline ends. CDR3 region: CATELGNEQYF. CDR3 coding DNA: TGTGCCACCGAACTAGGTAACGAGCAGTACTTC.

This chain joins TRBV2 and TRBJ2-5; D gene unclear. This CDR3 spans 14 amino acids. Trimming pared 6 bases from V and 2 bases from J, leaving 13 bases between. CDR1 SNHLY and CDR2 FYNNEI come from the germline V gene. The CDR3 here is CASSFDWLQETQYF. The CDR3 DNA follows: TGTGCCAGCAGCTTCGACTGGCTACAAGAGACCCAGTACTTC.

On this clone: Additional DNA sequences in this sample encode the identical CDR3. The chain carries TRBV30 and TRBJ1-6, with D possibly matching TRBD1 (5 bases). Per the germline V gene, CDR1 is GTSNPN and CDR2 is SVGIG (reference sequence). Deletions cut 0 bases from V and 4 bases from J, with 7 bases between. CDR3 size: 14 residues. The CDR3 DNA is TGTGCCTGGAGTGTCCGGGGGTATAATTCACCCCTCCACTTT. Encoded protein: CAWSVRGYNSPLHF.

Regarding this clone: The identical CDR3 is also encoded by other nucleotide sequences in the sample. V and J are TRBV30 and TRBJ1-3; D is ambiguous. The CDR3 is 15 residues long. The ends were cut back, 0 bases at V and 0 bases at J, with 9 bases in the middle. Germline assignment: CDR1 GTSNPN and CDR2 SVGIG (reference sequence). In DNA, the CDR3 is TGTGCCTGGAGTGTAAGGCACGACTCTGGAAACACCATATATTTT. Amino acid sequence: CAWSVRHDSGNTIYF.

The genes are TRBV7-2 and TRBJ2-7; perhaps TRBD2 as D (6 bases). Germline lookup yields CDR1 SGHTA and CDR2 FQGNSA. This CDR3 is built from 15 residues. V lost 2 bases and J 6 bases, leaving 17 bases between the germline ends. CDR3 coding DNA: TGTGCCAGCAGCTTACCCGCGGGGACCCCGCTCGAGCAGTACTTC. Encoded protein: CASSLPAGTPLEQYF.

The chain recombines TRBV6-6 with TRBJ2-3; 9 bases agree with TRBD2. The CDR3 has 17 amino acids. After removal of 5 bases from V and 5 bases from J, the junction contained 14 bases not matched to a gene. Germline V gene data show CDR1 as MNHNY and CDR2 as SVGAGI (reference sequence). The CDR3 nucleotides read TGTGCCAGCAGTCAGAACGTAGCGGGAGTTTCGGGAGATACGCAGTATTTT. Translation: CASSQNVAGVSGDTQYF.

The chain carries TRBV5-6 and TRBJ1-5; D is unclear. The CDR3 has 15 residues. Between the trimmed V and J ends, which lost 1 base and 3 bases, there was a span of 11 bases. Germline lookup yields CDR1 SGHDT and CDR2 YYEEEE. This CDR3 reads CASSLWQVLNQPQHF. CDR3 DNA sequence: TGTGCCAGCAGCTTGTGGCAGGTCCTCAATCAGCCCCAGCATTTT.

The chain employs TRBV10-2 and TRBJ2-2; tentatively, D is TRBD1 or TRBD2 (5 bases each). The CDR3 extends over 15 amino acids. Germline-derived CDR1 and CDR2 are WSHSY and SAAADI. Trimming stripped 4 bases from V and 6 bases from J, with 15 bases between. CDR3 loop: CASSAGTSLSGELFF. The CDR3 DNA sequence: TGCGCCAGCAGTGCCGGGACCAGTCTCTCCGGGGAGCTGTTTTTT.

V is TRBV19 and J is TRBJ1-6, with a possible D match to TRBD1 (5 bases). CDR3 length: 14 residues. V lost 9 bases and J 7 bases, leaving 16 bases between the germline ends. From germline, CDR1 is LNHDA and CDR2 SQIVND (reference sequence). The CDR3 DNA reads TGTGCCAGCCATGAGGGCAGGGAGAATTCACCCCTCCACTTT. Translation: CASHEGRENSPLHF.

The chain recombines TRBV14 with TRBJ1-3; unclear D gene. The CDR3 has 16 residues. The V gene lost 5 bases and the J gene lost 0 bases, with 14 bases spanning the gap. Germline CDR1 and CDR2: SGHDN and FVKESK. The CDR3 is CASSSRTGNSGNTIYF. CDR3 nucleotide sequence: TGTGCCAGCAGCTCCCGGACGGGTAACTCTGGAAACACCATATATTTT. The full variable domain, with the rest looked up from reference TRBV14 and TRBJ1-3, is EAGVTQFPSHSVIEKGQTVTLRCDPISGHDNLYWYRRVMGKEIKFLLHFVKESKQDESGMPNNRFLAERTGGTYSTLKVQPAELEDSGVYFCASSSRTGNSGNTIYFGEGSWLTVV.

The J gene is TRBJ2-3, the V gene TRBV4-2; D is uncertain. The CDR3 totals 16 residues. The germline V gene encodes CDR1 LGHNA and CDR2 YNFKEQ. Trimming shortened V by 2 bases and J by 1 base, and 13 bases separated the two germline ends. The CDR3 bases are TGTGCCAGCAGCCAACCATTGGGGTGGGGCACAGATACGCAGTATTTT. Encoded protein: CASSQPLGWGTDTQYF.

The chain couples TRBV15 to TRBJ2-2, with 9 bases identical to TRBD2. CDR3 length: 14 residues. J lost 6 bases, V lost 5 bases, and 4 bases had no gene match. Per the germline V gene, CDR1 is LNHNV and CDR2 is YYDKDF (reference sequence). The CDR3 sequence: CATSRGTSPGELFF. CDR3 DNA: TGTGCCACCAGCCGTGGGACTAGCCCCGGGGAGCTGTTTTTT.

The chain uses TRBV12-3 or TRBV12-4 and TRBJ2-2; D not certain. V was shortened by 3 bases and J by 3 bases, with 5 bases between the two germline ends. This CDR3 comprises 13 residues. This CDR3 is CASSLAYTGELFF. In DNA, the CDR3 is TGTGCCAGCAGTTTGGCTTACACCGGGGAGCTGTTTTTT.

This clone was counted once. J is TRBJ1-5 and V is TRBV6-5; TRBD1 matches 8 bases. Germline loops: CDR1 MNHEY, CDR2 SVGAGI. V shed 4 bases, J shed 5 bases, and the junction held 4 bases outside the gene matches. The CDR3 spans 14 residues. CDR3 nucleotide sequence: TGTGCCAGCAGTTCGGACAGGGCCTATCAGCCCCAGCATTTT. This codes for CASSSDRAYQPQHF.

This clone came up once. V usage is TRBV6-2 or TRBV6-3 and J usage is TRBJ1-1; perhaps TRBD1 as D (5 bases). CDR1 is MNHEY and CDR2 is SVGEGT in the germline V gene. V shed 5 bases and J shed 3 bases, with 13 bases lying between them. The length of the CDR3 is 14 residues. CDR3: CASSPGDRYTEAFF. CDR3 nucleotide sequence: TGTGCCAGCAGTCCCGGGGACCGTTACACTGAAGCTTTCTTT.

This clone was observed once. The CDR3 nucleotides are TGTGCCAGCAGCCCCCGACTATCTCCATACTCAGACTATGGCTACACCTTC. As protein: CASSPRLSPYSDYGYTF. The chain employs TRBV9 and TRBJ1-2; D is unclear. Trimming pared 4 bases from V and 3 bases from J, leaving 22 bases between. This CDR3 is built from 17 residues. CDR1 and CDR2 from the germline V gene are SGDLS and YYNGEE.

This chain connects TRBV10-2 to TRBJ2-7, with a possible D match to TRBD2 (5 bases). The CDR3 spans 13 residues. V was pared by 7 bases and J by 2 bases, with 12 bases between. In germline, CDR1 is WSHSY, CDR2 SAAADI. The chain's CDR3 is CASNSDLPYEQYF. For the CDR3, the DNA is TGCGCCAGCAACTCGGACTTGCCCTACGAGCAGTACTTC.

The genes are TRBV21-1 and TRBJ2-5; TRBD2 is the table's D call and was not checked against the DNA. TRBV21-1 is a documented pseudogene. This CDR3 comprises 15 residues. Here the CDR3 reads CASSTTGSLLETQYF. In DNA form, the CDR3 reads TGTGCCAGCAGCACCACCGGGTCCCTACTAGAGACCCAGTACTTC.

This chain links TRBV23-1 with TRBJ1-2; D is possibly TRBD1 (5 bases). TRBV23-1 is placed among ORFs of uncertain function. Trimming shortened V by 0 bases and J by 6 bases, and 20 bases separated the two germline ends. This CDR3 is built from 17 residues. CDR3 amino acids: CASSQSIGEGPGNGYTF. DNA of the CDR3: TGCGCCAGCAGTCAATCTATTGGTGAGGGACCAGGGAATGGCTACACCTTC.

The gene calls are TRBV7-9 and TRBJ2-5, with D possibly TRBD2 on 5 matching bases. V shed 4 bases and J shed 4 bases, with 13 bases lying between them. Germline-derived CDR1 and CDR2 are SEHNR and FQNEAQ (reference sequence). The CDR3 has 14 amino acids. CDR3 region: CASSWGSDPETQYF. CDR3 nucleotides: TGTGCCAGCAGCTGGGGTAGCGATCCAGAGACCCAGTACTTC.

This clone has only a few counts. V usage is TRBV11-2 and J usage is TRBJ1-4, with D unclear. CDR1 is SGHAT and CDR2 is FQNNGV in the germline V gene. The V end was cut by 3 bases, the J end by 4 bases, with 9 bases between. The CDR3 has 14 amino acids. For the CDR3, the DNA is TGTGCCAGCAGCTTGGTGTGGAGTAATGAAAAACTGTTTTTT. Amino acids: CASSLVWSNEKLFF.

This chain joins TRBV10-3 and TRBJ2-1, with 15 bases matching TRBD2. V gave up 5 bases and J gave up 0 bases; unmatched junction bases: 5. This CDR3 comprises 18 residues. Germline assignment: CDR1 ENHRY and CDR2 SYGVKD. DNA of the CDR3: TGTGCCATCAGTCCCGGGACTAGCGGGAGGATCTCCTACAATGAGCAGTTCTTC. Translation: CAISPGTSGRISYNEQFF.

The CDR3 bases are TGTGCCAGCTCACCACCCGGACCTAGCGGGGAGCAGTACTTC. It specifies CASSPPGPSGEQYF. This chain connects TRBV18 to TRBJ2-7; TRBD2 matches at 8 bases. The V segment lost 0 bases and the J segment 7 bases; nucleotides outside the gene matches: 5. Germline V gene data show CDR1 as KGHSH and CDR2 as LQKENI. This CDR3 region has 14 residues.